Listed below are T cell receptor beta chains from one sample, sequenced in a study of CD8 T cells in ankylosing spondylitis. TCRdb re-analysed the 5' RACE reads in MiXCR, keeping a single row per CDR3 protein. The table has around 150,000 distinct CDR3 sequences, 40% to 50% seen once. Sequencing input: synovial fluid, either unsorted or a sorted T cell fraction (not recorded which). These receptors all come from a male donor with ankylosing spondylitis. Both conserved end residues are part of each CDR3. The D gene is left open where the match is weak. Clone size is not always given. Where it is, it says once, few, many or a class for expanded clones.

abundance,j_gene,v_gene,d_gene,CDR3nt,CDR3aa
.,TRBJ2-3,TRBV27,.,TGTGCCAGCAGTTTATGGGGAGCCCCACTCCGAGATACGCAGTATTTT,CASSLWGAPLRDTQYF
few,TRBJ2-7,TRBV5-1,TRBD2,TGCGCCAGCAGCAGCCGGGACTACACCTACGAGCAGTACTTC,CASSSRDYTYEQYF
.,TRBJ2-7,TRBV15,TRBD2,TGTGCCACCAGCAGAGCTCCAGCGGGAACCTACGAGCAGTACTTC,CATSRAPAGTYEQYF
.,TRBJ2-1,TRBV20-1,.,TGCAGTGCTAGACCCGACCCAGAGGGCTACAATGAGCAGTTCTTC,CSARPDPEGYNEQFF
.,TRBJ1-5,TRBV28,.,TGTGCCAGCAGCGGACGACCATATGTCAATCAGCCCCAGCATTTT,CASSGRPYVNQPQHF
.,TRBJ2-7,TRBV20-1,TRBD2,TGCAGTGCTAGAATTCTTCAGGCACTAGCGGTCGAGCAGTACTTC,CSARILQALAVEQYF
.,TRBJ2-3,TRBV7-9,.,TGTGCCAGCAGTCTATCGGGGAGCACAGATACGCAGTATTTT,CASSLSGSTDTQYF
.,TRBJ2-1,TRBV12-3/TRBV12-4,TRBD1,TGTGCCAGTCAAGGCCGGGACAGGGACTACAATGAGCAGTTCTTC,CASQGRDRDYNEQFF
few,TRBJ1-6,TRBV7-2,.,TGTGCCAGCAGCGACACCTTTCGGTCCTATAATTCACCCCTCCACTTT,CASSDTFRSYNSPLHF
.,TRBJ2-1,TRBV4-2,.,TGTGCCAGCAGCCAAGACTGGATCGCCTACAATGAGCAGTTCTTC,CASSQDWIAYNEQFF
.,TRBJ2-1,TRBV6-1,.,TGTGCCACCGACGAGGACAGTTGTGAGCAGTTCTTC,CATDEDSCEQFF
many,TRBJ2-1,TRBV7-9,TRBD1,TGTGCCAGCAGCCCCGGGACAGGGGCCATAAATGAGCAGTTCTTC,CASSPGTGAINEQFF
many,TRBJ2-3,TRBV6-4,TRBD2,TGTGCCAGCAGTGAATCTAGCGGAGAGGGAGATACGCAGTATTTT,CASSESSGEGDTQYF
few,TRBJ2-3,TRBV5-6,TRBD2,TGTGCCAGCAGCTTAGGCGGGAGTGAGGTTACAGATACGCAGTATTTT,CASSLGGSEVTDTQYF
.,TRBJ2-2,TRBV28,TRBD2,TGTGCCAGCAGTTATCCGACTAGCGGGAGGGCCGCCGGGGAGCTGTTTTTT,CASSYPTSGRAAGELFF
.,TRBJ2-5,TRBV4-2,.,TGTGCCAGCAGCCGAGATACGGCTAGGGGCGAGACCCAGTACTTC,CASSRDTARGETQYF
.,TRBJ1-1,TRBV7-9,.,TGTGCCAGCAGCGGACGGGCCCCGGCGACTGAAGCTTTCTTT,CASSGRAPATEAFF
few,TRBJ1-5,TRBV20-1,TRBD1,TGCAGTGCTAGCGGCAGGGGGAAGAGCAATCAGCCCCAGCATTTT,CSASGRGKSNQPQHF
many,TRBJ2-7,TRBV7-2,.,TGTGCCAGCAGCTTAGCCGGGCGTGGAGACGAGCAGTACTTC,CASSLAGRGDEQYF
many,TRBJ1-2,TRBV7-2,.,TGTGCCAGCAGCCCGCGGGGGCCCAACTATGGCTACACCTTC,CASSPRGPNYGYTF
few,TRBJ2-1,TRBV13,.,TGTGCCAGCAGCTTACCGGGAGACAATGAGCAGTTCTTC,CASSLPGDNEQFF
.,TRBJ2-5,TRBV13,TRBD2,TGTGCCAGCAGCCCCAGACTAGCGGGGGAGACCCAGTACTTC,CASSPRLAGETQYF
.,TRBJ2-2,TRBV7-9,.,TGTGCCAGCAGCTTAGCCGGGCAGGGGAACACCGGGGAGCTGTTTTTT,CASSLAGQGNTGELFF
few,TRBJ2-1,TRBV4-2,TRBD2,TGTGCCAGCAGCCGTATAGGCGGGGGTCACTACTACAATGAGCAGTTCTTC,CASSRIGGGHYYNEQFF
.,TRBJ1-6,TRBV9,TRBD1,TGTGCCAGCAGCGCGACAGGGAACGGGCCCCTCCACTTT,CASSATGNGPLHF
.,TRBJ1-2,TRBV4-1,.,TGCGCCAGCAGCCAAGCCGGGGCCGTCTACTCATGGCCTTATGGCTACACCTTC,CASSQAGAVYSWPYGYTF
.,TRBJ1-4,TRBV20-1,.,TGCAGTGCTAGAGTTGCCCCACGGGAAGAAAAACTGTTTTTT,CSARVAPREEKLFF
few,TRBJ2-2,TRBV7-9,TRBD2,TGTGCCAGCAGCTTTGGACTAGCGGGAGAGTCCGGGGAGCTGTTTTTT,CASSFGLAGESGELFF
few,TRBJ2-5,TRBV2,.,TGTGCCAGCAGTGAGCCCCAGGGGTCGCAAGAGACCCAGTACTTC,CASSEPQGSQETQYF
many,TRBJ2-3,TRBV12-3/TRBV12-4,.,TGTGCCAGCAGTCCGGGAACGTACACAGATACGCAGTATTTT,CASSPGTYTDTQYF
few,TRBJ2-2,TRBV12-3/TRBV12-4,.,TGTGCCAGCAGAAAGGGGAATTCGAACACCGGGGAGCTGTTTTTT,CASRKGNSNTGELFF